These 21 T cell receptor beta chains were sequenced from one sample in a study of control samples from healthy donors and cancer patients (dated by TCRdb to between 2020 and 2021). The library was prepared using the immunoSEQ multiplex PCR assay. This is the immuneACCESS table as TCRdb keeps it, with only in-frame sequences that have V and J called. A part of the clones is gone; compared with another copy, unresolved V genes explain less than half, and the rest is unexplained. The sample yields 130,000 or so clones; roughly 92% were counted once. Around 5.8% of the sample is in the top ten clones. The sample comprised blood. Source of these receptors: a man between 18 and 35 years old in good health.

The V call is TRBV3-1 (or the pseudogene TRBV3-2), the J call TRBJ2-5; no definite D call. CDR1 is LGHDT, CDR2 YNNKEL, per germline (reference sequence). The V end lost 7 bases, the J end lost 4 bases, and 10 bases lay between the germline ends. The CDR3 sequence is 12 residues long. DNA for the CDR3: TGTGCCAGCACCGGGCAAGGAGAGACCCAGTACTTC. Translating it yields CASTGQGETQYF.

The rearrangement links TRBV2 to TRBJ1-3; no firm D call. The CDR3 spans 15 residues. The germline V gene has CDR1 SNHLY and CDR2 FYNNEI. V lost 5 bases and J lost 0, with 11 bases in between. The CDR3 DNA reads TGTGCCAGCAGTCCTCAGGCTGACTCTGGAAACACCATATATTTT. Protein sequence: CASSPQADSGNTIYF. Combining the CDR3 with reference TRBV2 and TRBJ1-3 gives the whole variable domain EPEVTQTPSHQVTQMGQEVILRCVPISNHLYFYWYRQILGQKVEFLVSFYNNEISEKSEIFDDQFSVERPDGSNFTLKIRSTKLEDSAMYFCASSPQADSGNTIYFGEGSWLTVV.

The rearrangement links TRBV5-1 to TRBJ1-1; maybe TRBD1 (5 bases). The CDR3 runs to 16 residues. Trimming shortened V by 1 base and J by 1 base, and 14 bases separated the two germline ends. CDR1 and CDR2 from the germline V gene are SGHRS and YFSETQ. The CDR3 coding sequence is TGCGCCAGCAGCTTGAGGGAAGGACAAAGGAACACTGAAGCTTTCTTT. Translating gives CASSLREGQRNTEAFF.

The rearrangement joins TRBV10-3 to TRBJ2-3; 10 bases align to TRBD2. CDR1 is ENHRY and CDR2 is SYGVKD in the germline V gene. The J segment lost 2 bases and the V segment lost 3 bases, leaving 2 bases of the junction unmatched. The CDR3 covers 15 residues. CDR3 coding DNA: TGTGCCATCAGTGATGGACTAGCGGACACAGATACGCAGTATTTT. It encodes CAISDGLADTDTQYF.

The chain combines TRBV24-1 with TRBJ2-1; possible D gene TRBD2, 5 bases. V was pared by 9 bases and J by 3 bases, with 11 bases between. CDR3 length: 13 amino acids. Per the germline V gene, CDR1 is KGHDR and CDR2 is SFDVKD. In DNA, the CDR3 is TGTGCCACCGAGGACGGGATCTACAATGAGCAGTTCTTC. Translated, it gives CATEDGIYNEQFF.

J is TRBJ1-1 and V is TRBV3-1 (or the pseudogene TRBV3-2); a weak D match, TRBD1 (6 bases). Trimming took off 4 bases at V and 7 bases at J, with 16 bases between the two ends. The CDR3 runs 14 residues. The germline CDR1 and CDR2 sequences are LGHDT and YNNKEL (reference sequence). CDR3 DNA sequence: TGTGCCAGCAGCCGACTTTCAAGGACAGATGAAGCTTTCTTT. Amino acids: CASSRLSRTDEAFF.

J is TRBJ2-5 and V is TRBV5-1, with a weak D call TRBD1 (6 bases). The germline CDR1 and CDR2 sequences are SGHRS and YFSETQ. This CDR3 has 13 residues. The V end was cut by 2 bases, the J end by 5 bases, with 10 bases between. CDR3 loop: CASSLTGWETQYF. CDR3 sequence (DNA): TGCGCCAGCAGCTTAACAGGGTGGGAGACCCAGTACTTC.

Written as DNA, the CDR3 is TGCGCCAGCAGCCAAGTCGTTTTAGGACGGGAGAGCTACGAGCAGTACTTC. Translating gives CASSQVVLGRESYEQYF. The chain recombines TRBV4-1 with TRBJ2-7; weak D call: TRBD2 (6 bases). With 1 base removed from V and 3 bases from J, the gap between germline ends came to 19 bases. The CDR3 runs 17 residues. CDR1 MGHRA and CDR2 YSYEKL come from the germline V gene.

The CDR3 loop reads CASSQDRMGGESQETQYF. The CDR3 DNA follows: TGTGCCAGCAGCCAAGATCGTATGGGGGGGGAATCCCAAGAGACCCAGTACTTC. This chain uses TRBV3-1 (or the pseudogene TRBV3-2) with TRBJ2-5, with 7 bases identical to TRBD2. Germline CDR1 LGHDT, CDR2 YNNKEL (reference sequence). V shed 0 bases and J 1 base; nucleotides not matched to a gene: 11. The CDR3 spans 18 residues.

The rearrangement uses TRBV13 and TRBJ2-1; D unresolved. The CDR3 extends over 13 amino acids. Germline V gene data show CDR1 as PRHDT and CDR2 as FYEKMQ (reference sequence). V lost 1 base and J 5 bases, leaving 6 bases between the germline ends. The CDR3: CASSLESDNEQFF. The CDR3 DNA reads as TGTGCCAGCAGCTTAGAGTCCGACAATGAGCAGTTCTTC.

This clone was observed a few times. The V gene is TRBV29-1, the J gene TRBJ1-2; 12 bases agree with TRBD1. V dropped 7 bases and J dropped 5; count of bases not matched to a gene: 11. The germline V gene encodes CDR1 SQVTM and CDR2 ANQGSEA. The CDR3 consists of 15 residues. CDR3 coding DNA: TGCAGCGCCCGGGACAGGGGGCTTTCCGATTATGGCTACACCTTC. Translating it yields CSARDRGLSDYGYTF.

The rearrangement joins TRBV2 to TRBJ2-2, with TRBD2 identical over 12 bases. Germline V gene data show CDR1 as SNHLY and CDR2 as FYNNEI. V gave up 6 bases and J gave up 6 bases; unmatched junction bases: 5. This CDR3 has 15 amino acids. This chain's CDR3 is CASSWTSGAAGELFF. CDR3 DNA sequence: TGTGCCAGCAGCTGGACTAGCGGGGCCGCCGGGGAGCTGTTTTTT.

This chain joins TRBV7-6 and TRBJ1-1; D not certain. Deletions cut 1 base from V and 1 base from J, with 4 bases between. CDR1 is SGHVS and CDR2 is FNYEAQ in the germline V gene. This CDR3 contains 13 residues. This CDR3 reads CASSLGANTEAFF. Written as DNA, the CDR3 is TGTGCCAGCAGCTTAGGGGCGAACACTGAAGCTTTCTTT.

J is TRBJ2-1 and V is TRBV19; D possibly corresponds to TRBD2 (5 bases). The CDR3 length is 18 residues. Germline V gives CDR1 LNHDA, CDR2 SQIVND (reference sequence). V gave up 3 bases and J gave up 3 bases, with 21 bases separating them. CDR3 coding DNA: TGTGCCAGTAGTATTCTACAACTCGGGGAGACCGTCTACAATGAGCAGTTCTTC. Its protein is CASSILQLGETVYNEQFF. The full variable domain, rest sourced from reference TRBV19 and TRBJ2-1, is DGGITQSPKYLFRKEGQNVTLSCEQNLNHDAMYWYRQDPGQGLRLIYYSQIVNDFQKGDIAEGYSVSREKKESFPLTVTSAQKNPTAFYLCASSILQLGETVYNEQFFGPGTRLTVL.

The chain has TRBV7-9 and TRBJ1-2, with D possibly being TRBD1 (6 bases). The CDR3 contains 17 residues. V dropped 0 bases and J dropped 3 bases, with 17 bases sitting between them. From germline, CDR1 is SEHNR and CDR2 FQNEAQ (reference sequence). The DNA of the CDR3 is TGTGCCAGCAGCTTAGCTGGAGGGGGGGCCGCTGACTATGGCTACACCTTC. Translated, it gives CASSLAGGGAADYGYTF.

The chain is built from TRBV21-1 and TRBJ1-5. TRBV21-1 is a recognized pseudogene. The CDR3 has 15 residues. The CDR3 DNA follows: TGTGCCAGCAGCTCCCGGCGGCCTAGCAATCAGCCCCAGCATTTT. Protein product: CASSSRRPSNQPQHF.

Written as DNA, the CDR3 is TGTGCCAGCAGCTTAGAGATTTACACCGGGGAGCTGTTTTTT. It codes for CASSLEIYTGELFF. This rearrangement joins TRBV11-2 to TRBJ2-2; D ambiguous. Trimming left V 0 bases short and J 3 bases short, with 5 bases between. There are 14 residues in the CDR3. CDR1 SGHAT and CDR2 FQNNGV come from the germline V gene. The entire variable domain, with the rest obtained from reference TRBV11-2 and TRBJ2-2, is as follows: EAGVAQSPRYKIIEKRQSVAFWCNPISGHATLYWYQQILGQGPKLLIQFQNNGVVDDSQLPKDRFSAERLKGVDSTLKIQPAKLEDSAVYLCASSLEIYTGELFFGEGSRLTVL.

The chain recombines TRBV9 with TRBJ2-2; unclear D gene. CDR1 is SGDLS, CDR2 YYNGEE, per germline. The CDR3 has 16 residues. V was pared by 3 bases and J by 1 base, with 13 bases between. Here the CDR3 reads CASSARMVQNTGELFF. Written as DNA, the CDR3 is TGTGCCAGCAGCGCCCGAATGGTGCAGAACACCGGGGAGCTGTTTTTT.

This chain connects TRBV7-2 to TRBJ1-1, with unresolved D. This CDR3 has 14 residues. Germline CDR1 reads SGHTA; CDR2 reads FQGNSA. V lost 5 bases and J 2 bases, leaving 12 bases between the germline ends. The CDR3 loop reads CASSPQVTNTEAFF. The CDR3 nucleotides read TGTGCCAGCAGCCCGCAGGTGACTAACACTGAAGCTTTCTTT.

The chain joins TRBV7-3 to TRBJ1-1, with D perhaps TRBD1 (6 bases). Trimming took off 6 bases at V and 2 bases at J, with 13 bases between the two ends. The CDR3 has 14 residues. The germline CDR1 and CDR2 sequences are SGHTA and FQGTGA. This CDR3 is CASSLEGDNTEAFF. The CDR3 DNA sequence: TGTGCCAGCAGTCTGGAGGGGGATAACACTGAAGCTTTCTTT.

The rearrangement uses TRBV20-1 and TRBJ2-4; the D is unclear. CDR1 DFQATT and CDR2 SNEGSKA come from the germline V gene (reference sequence). V lost 3 bases, J lost 0 bases, and 9 bases lay in between. The CDR3 covers 14 residues. This CDR3 is CSASYGLAKNIQYF. In DNA, the CDR3 is TGCAGTGCTAGTTACGGTCTAGCCAAAAACATTCAGTACTTC.